This paragraph covers one T cell receptor beta chain sequence. The antigen is not known. This entry comes from a study of T-cell reconstitution after alpha-beta-depleted transplantation in children. Findings and limits, study-wide: Expanded clones from the graft, numbering several hundred, reportedly supplied alpha-beta T cells about two months after transplant.

V lost 0 bases, J lost 0 bases, and 17 bases lay in between. The CDR3 is 18 amino acids. Germline lookup yields CDR1 ENHRY and CDR2 SYGVKD. Molecular barcoding with unique molecular identifiers was used for the TCRbeta library. TCRdb reprocessed the PCR reads with MiXCR, giving one entry per CDR3 protein. This table has approximately 500,000 distinct CDR3 sequences, about 11% appearing once. The receptor comes from a child under 10 years old with inherited bone marrow failure, due to receive a stem cell transplant. This specimen consisted of PBMCs, obtained before TCRalphabeta/CD19-depleted stem cell transplant. V is TRBV10-3 and J is TRBJ1-2, with D perhaps TRBD1 (6 bases). Here the CDR3 DNA reads TGTGCCATCAGTGAGTCAAGGGGGATAGGGATGACTAACTATGGCTACACCTTC. Translation: CAISESRGIGMTNYGYTF.